This T cell receptor beta chain derives from a study of type 1 and type 2 diabetes patients (TCRdb year 2016). About the study as a whole: Recruited in China, the cohort was made up of 9 or 10 type 1 diabetes patients, a few type 2 diabetes patients and about 6 nondiabetic controls. Across the study, CD4+ and CD8+ T cells were positively selected from PBMCs by means of CD4 or CD8 MicroBeads on MACS columns. Altogether, roughly 20 million paired-end reads were produced across the whole study. TCRbeta repertoires were profiled by high-throughput sequencing in the study to compare type 1 diabetes, type 2 diabetes and nondiabetic individuals. Type 2 diabetes patients were used as a disease comparison group for the type 1 diabetes patients. Comparing approximately 21-cycle and roughly 27-cycle amplification showed similar V gene usage, suggesting similar primer efficiencies and random PCR bias. Paired-end sequencing of TCRbeta libraries was performed on Illumina HiSeq 2000 or MiSeq instruments.

All diabetic patients met standard classification criteria for type 1 or type 2 diabetes, with glucose and C-peptide assessed by WHO-recommended methods. Donors with other autoimmune diseases or infections within the previous four weeks were excluded. Roughly 10 milliliters of peripheral blood were collected from each participant. PBMCs were isolated with LymphoPrep density separation. On this clonotype: Its antigen is currently not known. Per-nucleotide qualities are absent, and no much larger clonotype sits a single base away.

Beyond this particular receptor, the publication reports: High diversity was shown by type 2 diabetes repertoires, and the diversity was significantly greater than that of type 1 diabetes repertoires in both CD4+ and CD8+ T cells. Because only a limited number of T2D and control samples were sequenced, some T1D-only HECs might also appear in more T2D or control samples. Highly correlated V and J gene usage patterns were observed for type 2 diabetes and control samples, with an average of around 0.97 between samples. Type 2 diabetes patients had few highly-expanded CD4+ clones, median one, accounting for a median approximately 3.9% of reads. Study groups were not matched for age and gender, which possibly biased interpretation.

Sequencing took place on an Illumina MiSeq. TCRbeta CDR3 amplification used genomic DNA from the sorted T cell subsets as template. The TCRbeta CDR3 region was amplified by multiplex PCR using 30 forward and 13 reverse primers. PCR products were purified with AMPure XP beads, then indices and adaptors were added in a second roughly 25-cycle PCR. Libraries were gel-purified using the QIAquick Gel Extraction Kit before sequencing. The authors processed their data as follows. Paired-end reads were merged with FLASH and aligned to IMGT V, D and J germline references using IgBLAST. Reads with below 70% alignment identity to germline references were discarded, leaving about 12 million reads study-wide. CDR3 boundaries, reading frame and productivity were assigned following IMGT definitions. Highly-expanded clones were defined as clones making up 1% or more of reads, and normalized Shannon entropy was used to measure diversity. Unpaired two-tailed t-tests were used to test for differences in Shannon entropy between groups. The raw public data were reprocessed by TCRdb itself: fastp quality trimming at Q25, MiXCR clonotype calling, in-frame beta chains only. Merged by CDR3 protein, the rows form single entries marked with the most common genes and DNA. In this record, the V and J calls reflect TCRdb's handling and not the investigators' own analysis. The table for this sample lists fewer than 350,000 distinct CDR3 sequences; over 45% of them were counted only once. Of the sample, about an eighth falls within the top ten clones.

The V end loses 3 bases and the J end loses 5 bases, and a stretch of 4 bases separates them. From cysteine to phenylalanine, the CDR3 is 11 amino acids long. The CDR3 DNA has 33 bases and is translated from base 1. Reading the germline V gene gives CDR1 MNHEY and CDR2 SVGEGT. The V and J segments used are TRBV6-2 or TRBV6-3 and TRBJ2-5, with the D gene uncertain. Sequenced: peripheral blood mononuclear cells (PBMCs). The clonotype comes from a man between 18 and 29 years old with type 2 diabetes. In nucleotides, the sequence is TGTGCCAGCAGTTATATTGAGACCCAGTACTTC. Its protein product is CASSYIETQYF.